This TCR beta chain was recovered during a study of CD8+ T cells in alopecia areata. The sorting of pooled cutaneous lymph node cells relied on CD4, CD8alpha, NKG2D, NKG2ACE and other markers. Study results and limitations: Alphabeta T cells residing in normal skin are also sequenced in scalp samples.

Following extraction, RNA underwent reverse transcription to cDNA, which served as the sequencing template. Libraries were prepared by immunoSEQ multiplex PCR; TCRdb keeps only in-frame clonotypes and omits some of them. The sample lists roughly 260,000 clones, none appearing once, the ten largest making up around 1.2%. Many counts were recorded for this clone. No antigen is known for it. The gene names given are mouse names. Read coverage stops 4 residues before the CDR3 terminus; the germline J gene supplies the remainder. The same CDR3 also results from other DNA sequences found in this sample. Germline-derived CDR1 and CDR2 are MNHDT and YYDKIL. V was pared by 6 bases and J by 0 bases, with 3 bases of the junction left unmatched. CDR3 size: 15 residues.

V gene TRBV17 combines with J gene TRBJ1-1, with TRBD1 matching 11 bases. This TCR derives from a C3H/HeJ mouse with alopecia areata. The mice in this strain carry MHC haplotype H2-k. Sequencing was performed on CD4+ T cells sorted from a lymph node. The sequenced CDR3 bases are TGTGCTAGCAGCCGGGACAGGGGGACAAACACA. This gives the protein CASSRDRGTNT. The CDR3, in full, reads CASSRDRGTNTEVFF. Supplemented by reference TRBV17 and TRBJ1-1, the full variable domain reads DTTVKQNPRYKLARVGKPVNLICSQTMNHDTMYWYQKKPNQAPKLLLFYYDKILNREADTFEKFQSSRPNNSFCSLYIGSAGLEYSAMYLCASSRDRGTNTEVFFGKGTRLTVV.